This T cell receptor (beta chain) was recovered during a study of blood T cell repertoires in COVID-19. Two negative PCRs, clearance, or symptom resolution were required of recovered Cohort 3 donors. Method: immunoSEQ multiplex PCR; TCRdb's copy keeps in-frame clones and lacks some. The sample has around 170,000 clones; roughly 88% are singletons. Per the germline V gene, CDR1 is SGHNT and CDR2 is YYREEE (reference sequence). There are 13 residues in the CDR3. Between the trimmed V and J ends, which lost 9 bases and 5 bases, there was a span of 17 bases. This rearrangement joins TRBV5-4 to TRBJ2-5; possibly TRBD1 for D (6 bases). This TCR came from a woman between 18 and 29 years old who had recovered from COVID-19. Sequenced sample: PBMCs or T cells enriched from blood (not recorded which). The CDR3 DNA reads TGTGCCATAGGACAGTCTTTTAGGGAGACCCAGTACTTC. It yields the protein CAIGQSFRETQYF.